Each of the 7 T cell receptor beta chains below was sequenced from the same sample in a study of control samples from healthy donors and cancer patients. Profiled with immunoSEQ multiplex PCR; TCRdb holds only in-frame clones, not every one. In the table there are about 110,000 clones, about 80% of which are singletons. Source material: blood. The receptors originated from a man aged 18 to 30 in good health.

The CDR3 protein is CASSLDRGSGNTIYF. CDR3 bases: TGCGCCAGCAGCTTGGACAGGGGGTCTGGAAACACCATATATTTT. The chain has TRBV5-1 and TRBJ1-3; 8 nucleotides match TRBD1. Per the germline V gene, CDR1 is SGHRS and CDR2 is YFSETQ. The CDR3 has 15 residues. Unmatched junction bases numbered 0, after V lost 0 bases and J lost 1 base.

J is TRBJ2-2 and V is TRBV19; D perhaps matches TRBD1 (5 bases). Germline loops: CDR1 LNHDA, CDR2 SQIVND (reference sequence). Trimming took off 7 bases at V and 3 bases at J, with 21 bases between the two ends. This CDR3 spans 17 amino acids. For the CDR3, the DNA is TGTGCCAGTACTGGGGAACCCCGGACAAGGTACACCGGGGAGCTGTTTTTT. Translated: CASTGEPRTRYTGELFF.

V and J are TRBV27 and TRBJ1-2, with D uncertain. CDR1 and CDR2 from the germline V gene are MNHEY and SMNVEV (reference sequence). The CDR3 is 13 residues long. The V and J ends lost 5 bases and 3 bases respectively, with 10 bases between them. CDR3 residues: CASSPSDDYGYTF. As DNA, the CDR3 is TGTGCCAGCAGTCCCTCCGATGACTATGGCTACACCTTC.

The DNA of the CDR3 is TGTGCCAGCAGTTACCGGGACAGGATCAACACTGAAGCTTTCTTT. It yields the protein CASSYRDRINTEAFF. This chain links TRBV6-5 with TRBJ1-1; 8 positions agree with TRBD1. The ends lost 2 bases at V and 2 bases at J; junction bases unmatched: 4. This CDR3 has 15 amino acids. CDR1 is MNHEY and CDR2 is SVGAGI in the germline V gene.

Comment on this clone: Just one base apart from a much larger clone, this may be a read error. Other DNA sequences within the sample encode an identical CDR3. The rearrangement uses TRBV3-1 (or the pseudogene TRBV3-2) and TRBJ1-4, with a possible D match to TRBD1 (6 bases). Per the germline V gene, CDR1 is LGHDT and CDR2 is YNNKEL (reference sequence). CDR3 length equals 13 residues. The V gene lost 1 base and the J gene lost 14 bases, with 14 bases spanning the gap. For the CDR3, the DNA is TGTGCCAGCAGCCAAGTTGACAGGAGAAAGCTGTTTTTT. It yields the protein CASSQVDRRKLFF.

V is TRBV19 and J is TRBJ1-5, with TRBD1 identical over 7 bases. V dropped 1 base and J dropped 1; count of bases not matched to a gene: 4. There are 16 residues in the CDR3. The germline V gene has CDR1 LNHDA and CDR2 SQIVND (reference sequence). CDR3: CASSIGDRRSNQPQHF. DNA of the CDR3: TGTGCCAGTAGTATAGGGGACAGAAGAAGCAATCAGCCCCAGCATTTT. The variable domain in full, completed from reference TRBV19 and TRBJ1-5, reads DGGITQSPKYLFRKEGQNVTLSCEQNLNHDAMYWYRQDPGQGLRLIYYSQIVNDFQKGDIAEGYSVSREKKESFPLTVTSAQKNPTAFYLCASSIGDRRSNQPQHFGDGTRLSIL.

For the CDR3, the DNA is TGCAGTGCTAGTCCCACGAGTGGGGGGAGCACAGATACGCAGTATTTT. It encodes CSASPTSGGSTDTQYF. J is TRBJ2-3 and V is TRBV20-1, with D possibly matching TRBD2 (6 bases). The CDR3 spans 16 residues. V gave up 3 bases and J gave up 0 bases, with 16 bases separating them. Germline-derived CDR1 and CDR2 are DFQATT and SNEGSKA (reference sequence).